The TCR beta chain described here comes from a study of cytomegalovirus exposure and HLA in healthy donors. There are 14 residues in the CDR3. Germline V gene data show CDR1 as GTSNPN and CDR2 as SVGIG (reference sequence). V gave up 3 bases and J gave up 4 bases; unmatched junction bases: 5. Vbeta (60) and Jbeta (13) primers were used in the PCR. The data were produced by immunoSEQ multiplex PCR, yet TCRdb's version contains in-frame clones alone and is incomplete. The profile covers some 170,000 clones, with around 70% appearing a single time and just under 3% taken by the ten largest. The sequence was collected from a male donor in good health and CMV-seronegative. The sequencing input was PBMCs. J is TRBJ2-3 and V is TRBV30; the match to TRBD2 covers 9 bases. CDR3 sequence: CAWRLAGAADTQYF. In DNA, the CDR3 is TGTGCCTGGAGGTTAGCGGGAGCGGCAGATACGCAGTATTTT. The full variable domain, its missing parts supplied by reference TRBV30 and TRBJ2-3, is SQTIHQWPATLVQPVGSPLSLECTVEGTSNPNLYWYRQAAGRGLQLLFYSVGIGQISSEVPQNLSASRPQDRQFILSSKKLLLSDSGFYLCAWRLAGAADTQYFGPGTRLTVL.